This T cell receptor (beta chain) stems from a study of Ad26.COV2.S vaccination and SARS-CoV-2 variants. The CDR3 extends over 14 amino acids. Trimming removed 6 bases at V and 4 bases at J, with 15 bases between. Germline CDR1 MNHEY, CDR2 SVGEGT. Profiling relied on immunoSEQ multiplex PCR, and the TCRdb table lists in-frame clones only, not all of them. The data contain around 350,000 clones, roughly nine tenths of them singletons. Study observations and caveats: Spike-specific TCR breadth was greater in vaccine than placebo recipients. Vaccinees and placebo recipients showed similar non-spike TCR breadth.

A remark on this clone: Its target is not known.

The sequences come from peripheral blood, collected after recovery from COVID-19. The chain joins TRBV6-2 or TRBV6-3 to TRBJ1-1, with a possible D match to TRBD1 (5 bases). The receptor comes from a human donor who had recovered from COVID-19. Here the CDR3 reads CASSQRGDSTEAFF. The CDR3 region has the DNA TGTGCCAGCAGCCAACGGGGGGATAGCACTGAAGCTTTCTTT.